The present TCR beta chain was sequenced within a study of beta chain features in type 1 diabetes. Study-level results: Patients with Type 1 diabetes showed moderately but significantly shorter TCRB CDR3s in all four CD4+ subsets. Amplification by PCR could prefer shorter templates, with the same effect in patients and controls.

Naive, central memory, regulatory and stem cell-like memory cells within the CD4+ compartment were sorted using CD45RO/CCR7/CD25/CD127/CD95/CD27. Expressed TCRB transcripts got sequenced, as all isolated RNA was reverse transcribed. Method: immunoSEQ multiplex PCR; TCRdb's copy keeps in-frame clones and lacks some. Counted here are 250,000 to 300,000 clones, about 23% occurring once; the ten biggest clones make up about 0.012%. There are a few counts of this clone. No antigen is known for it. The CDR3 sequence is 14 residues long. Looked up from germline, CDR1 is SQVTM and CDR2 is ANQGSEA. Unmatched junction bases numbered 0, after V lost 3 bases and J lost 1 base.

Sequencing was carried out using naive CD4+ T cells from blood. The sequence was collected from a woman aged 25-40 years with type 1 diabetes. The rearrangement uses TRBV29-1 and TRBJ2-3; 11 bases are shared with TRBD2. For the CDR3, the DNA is TGCAGCGTTGAGGGACTAGCGGGCACAGATACGCAGTATTTT. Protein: CSVEGLAGTDTQYF.